The 25 T cell receptor beta chains presented below share a single source sample, sequenced in a study of PD-1 blockade in classical Hodgkin lymphoma. Time point specified: cycle 4 day 1 (C4D1), after less than seven weeks of nivolumab. Each patient's relapse followed autologous stem cell transplantation, and brentuximab vedotin exposure varied. The repertoire was sequenced with immunoSEQ multiplex PCR; TCRdb's copy has only in-frame clones and lacks some. The sample has about 23,000 clones, roughly 88% seen once. The sample here was peripheral blood mononuclear cells (PBMCs), taken before the fourth cycle of nivolumab. The source of these receptors is a human donor with classical Hodgkin lymphoma.

The chain couples TRBV5-7 to TRBJ2-7, with D perhaps matching TRBD2 (7 bases). TRBV5-7 qualifies as an ORF whose function is uncertain. The CDR3 length is 16 residues. Trimming stripped 5 bases from V and 3 bases from J, with 21 bases between. The CDR3 DNA follows: TGTGCCAGCAGGGTGGGGGGGGACAAGCAAAACTACGAGCAGTACTTC. The encoded protein is CASRVGGDKQNYEQYF.

The chain links TRBV29-1 to TRBJ1-1; no reliable D call. The CDR3 extends over 11 amino acids. Germline CDR1 and CDR2: SQVTM and ANQGSEA. The V gene lost 5 bases and the J gene lost 6 bases, with 10 bases spanning the gap. This chain's CDR3 is CSVMRAPEAFF. For the CDR3, the DNA is TGCAGCGTTATGAGGGCCCCTGAAGCTTTCTTT.

The CDR3 coding sequence is TGTGCCAGCAGTGGGAACTACGAGCAGTACTTC. This sequence encodes CASSGNYEQYF. The genes are TRBV6-1 and TRBJ2-7; D is uncertain. Between the trimmed V and J ends, which lost 4 bases and 3 bases, there was a span of 4 bases. The germline V gene has CDR1 MNHNS and CDR2 SASEGT. The length of the CDR3 is 11 residues.

This clone came up once. The V call is TRBV7-9, the J call TRBJ2-1, with 10 bases matching TRBD2. Germline lookup yields CDR1 SEHNR and CDR2 FQNEAQ (reference sequence). Germline trimming cut 5 bases from V and 8 bases from J; bases unmatched to any gene: 6. The length of the CDR3 is 14 residues. CDR3 region: CASSRTSGVYEQFF. CDR3 nucleotides: TGTGCCAGCAGCCGCACTAGCGGGGTTTATGAGCAGTTCTTC.

The chain links TRBV11-2 to TRBJ1-4; tentatively, D is TRBD1 (5 bases). The CDR3 length is 18 residues. V shed 3 bases and J shed 4 bases, with 21 bases lying between them. Germline lookup yields CDR1 SGHAT and CDR2 FQNNGV. CDR3 in amino acids: CASSFPLLERGNNEKLFF. CDR3 coding DNA: TGTGCCAGCAGCTTTCCTCTCCTTGAGCGGGGCAATAATGAAAAACTGTTTTTT.

J is TRBJ2-2 and V is TRBV10-1; D unclear. V lost 4 bases and J 7 bases, leaving 7 bases between the germline ends. The CDR3 covers 12 residues. CDR1 and CDR2 from the germline V gene are WNHNN and SYGVQD (reference sequence). DNA for the CDR3: TGCGCCAGCAGTGGGCGAGGCGGGGAGCTGTTTTTT. It is translated as CASSGRGGELFF.

This sequence joins TRBV7-9 and TRBJ2-7, with D uncertain. V was pared by 1 base and J by 0 bases, with 7 bases between. This CDR3 has 14 residues. Looked up from germline, CDR1 is SEHNR and CDR2 is FQNEAQ (reference sequence). CDR3 residues: CASSLEGTSYEQYF. CDR3 bases: TGTGCCAGCAGCTTAGAGGGCACCTCCTACGAGCAGTACTTC.

The chain is built from TRBV10-1 and TRBJ2-1; 10 bases are a match to TRBD2. Losses at the gene ends were 2 bases for V and 4 bases for J; bases not matched to a gene: 5. This CDR3 is built from 16 residues. Germline V CDR1 and CDR2: WNHNN, SYGVQD (reference sequence). The CDR3 spells CASSEVSGGVYNEQFF. CDR3 sequence (DNA): TGCGCCAGCAGTGAGGTCAGCGGGGGGGTATACAATGAGCAGTTCTTC.

For the CDR3, the DNA is TGTGCCAGCAGTGAGGGGGGACAGACCGCCTACGAGCAGTACTTC. Encoded protein: CASSEGGQTAYEQYF. This chain links TRBV2 with TRBJ2-5; TRBD1 might be the D (7 bases). The assigned J gene may be wrong: the sequence end matches TRBJ2-7 better. The CDR3 spans 15 residues. CDR1 is SNHLY and CDR2 is FYNNEI in the germline V gene.

The V gene is TRBV27, the J gene TRBJ2-1; a possible D gene is TRBD2 (5 bases). Trimming pared 5 bases from V and 0 bases from J, leaving 11 bases between. The CDR3 sequence is 15 residues long. Per germline, CDR1 MNHEY and CDR2 SMNVEV (reference sequence). CDR3 region: CASSIARSSYNEQFF. CDR3 bases: TGTGCCAGCAGTATAGCGAGGAGCTCCTACAATGAGCAGTTCTTC.

This sequence joins TRBV9 and TRBJ2-7; D call uncertain. V gave up 3 bases and J gave up 2 bases, with 6 bases separating them. Germline V gene sequence: CDR1 SGDLS, CDR2 YYNGEE. The CDR3 contains 12 residues. CDR3 DNA: TGTGCCAGCAGCGGACCTACCTACGAGCAGTACTTC. Its protein is CASSGPTYEQYF. Drawing the rest from reference TRBV9 and TRBJ2-7, the complete variable domain is DSGVTQTPKHLITATGQRVTLRCSPRSGDLSVYWYQQSLDQGLQFLIQYYNGEERAKGNILERFSAQQFPDLHSELNLSSLELGDSALYFCASSGPTYEQYFGPGTRLTVT.

In its sample, this clone was seen once. The chain links TRBV18 to TRBJ2-5; 8 positions match TRBD1. The germline V gene encodes CDR1 KGHSH and CDR2 LQKENI. This CDR3 region has 14 residues. V lost 3 bases and J lost 1; bases outside the gene matches: 1. Here the CDR3 DNA reads TGTGCCAGCTCACCCGGACAGGGCCAAGAGACCCAGTACTTC. Translation gives CASSPGQGQETQYF.

This clone was seen more than once but under ten times. The chain joins TRBV4-1 to TRBJ1-1, with D perhaps TRBD1 (6 bases). The V gene lost 2 bases and the J gene lost 1 base, with 11 bases spanning the gap. CDR1 MGHRA and CDR2 YSYEKL come from the germline V gene. This CDR3 is 15 amino acids long. The CDR3 region has the DNA TGCGCCAGCAGCCAACCCCGCAGGGGGAACACTGAAGCTTTCTTT. This encodes CASSQPRRGNTEAFF.

There are a few counts of this clone. The chain employs TRBV11-3 and TRBJ1-1; tentative D call: TRBD1 (6 bases). The CDR3 sequence is 13 residues long. V lost 2 bases, J lost 5 bases, and 9 bases lay in between. In germline, CDR1 is SGHNT, CDR2 YENEEA. The CDR3 is CASSLQGGTEAFF. The CDR3 coding sequence is TGTGCCAGCAGCTTACAAGGGGGGACTGAAGCTTTCTTT.

The CDR3 here is CASSYQGRETQYF. The CDR3 DNA reads as TGTGCCAGCAGTTACCAGGGGAGGGAGACCCAGTACTTC. The chain recombines TRBV6-5 with TRBJ2-5; TRBD1 or TRBD2 may be the D gene (6 bases each). The CDR3 consists of 13 residues. Germline loops: CDR1 MNHEY, CDR2 SVGAGI. V was clipped by 2 bases and J by 5 bases, with 9 bases between them.

This chain connects TRBV4-2 to TRBJ2-5; 10 positions agree with TRBD2. Germline V lookup: CDR1 LGHNA, CDR2 YNFKEQ. Germline trimming cut 2 bases from V and 11 bases from J; bases unmatched to any gene: 8. This CDR3 is 14 amino acids long. CDR3 in DNA: TGTGCCAGCAGCCAACCGGGACTAGCGTATGAGCAGTACTTC. It encodes CASSQPGLAYEQYF.

In DNA form, the CDR3 reads TGTGCCAGCAGCTTATATTTTGGGGCTCAAGAGACCCAGTACTTC. As protein: CASSLYFGAQETQYF. The gene calls are TRBV7-2 and TRBJ2-5, with a tentative D call TRBD1 (5 bases). CDR3 length: 15 residues. V was trimmed by 2 bases and J by 2 bases, leaving 12 bases between them. Germline CDR1 SGHTA, CDR2 FQGNSA.

The V gene is TRBV19, the J gene TRBJ2-1; 11 bases are shared with TRBD2. The CDR3 length is 15 residues. V lost 3 bases to trimming and J lost 9 bases; unmatched junction nucleotides: 7. Per the germline V gene, CDR1 is LNHDA and CDR2 is SQIVND (reference sequence). In nucleotides, the CDR3 is TGTGCCAGTAGTATCGTAGCGGGAGGGCAGGTTGAGCAGTTCTTC. The encoded protein is CASSIVAGGQVEQFF.

The V call is TRBV15, the J call TRBJ1-1, with D maybe TRBD1 (5 bases). V lost 1 base and J lost 5, with 17 bases in between. There are 16 residues in the CDR3. Germline-derived CDR1 and CDR2 are LNHNV and YYDKDF (reference sequence). The CDR3 is CATSRGQGLGKTEAFF. DNA for the CDR3: TGTGCCACCAGCAGAGGGCAGGGACTGGGGAAAACTGAAGCTTTCTTT.

The chain carries TRBV19 and TRBJ2-7; weak D call: TRBD1 (6 bases). Germline values: CDR1 LNHDA, CDR2 SQIVND (reference sequence). The V end was cut by 1 base, the J end by 3 bases, with 7 bases between. The CDR3 runs 13 residues. The chain's CDR3 is CASSIVQGYEQYF. The CDR3, as DNA: TGTGCCAGTAGTATAGTACAGGGCTACGAGCAGTACTTC.

This chain connects TRBV7-2 to TRBJ2-5, with 11 bases lining up with TRBD2. The CDR3 totals 14 residues. V shed 6 bases and J 1 base; nucleotides not matched to a gene: 1. Germline V gene data show CDR1 as SGHTA and CDR2 as FQGNSA. For the CDR3, the DNA is TGTGCCAGCAGAACTAGCGGGAGCCAAGAGACCCAGTACTTC. Its protein is CASRTSGSQETQYF.

The chain has TRBV7-9 and TRBJ1-2; 8 bases fit TRBD1. In germline, CDR1 is SEHNR, CDR2 FQNEAQ (reference sequence). J lost 3 bases, V lost 0 bases, and 6 bases had no gene match. The CDR3 runs 16 residues. This chain's CDR3 is CASSLAPRDRYYGYTF. The DNA of the CDR3 is TGTGCCAGCAGCTTAGCCCCCCGGGACAGGTACTATGGCTACACCTTC.

The V gene is TRBV10-3, the J gene TRBJ1-3; 9 nucleotides agree with TRBD1. Unmatched junction bases numbered 9, after V lost 6 bases and J lost 0 bases. Germline assignment: CDR1 ENHRY and CDR2 SYGVKD. The CDR3 is 17 residues long. The DNA of the CDR3 is TGTGCCATCAGAAAGGGACAGGGCCAAAACTCTGGAAACACCATATATTTT. Amino acids: CAIRKGQGQNSGNTIYF.

The chain employs TRBV27 and TRBJ2-1; TRBD1 or TRBD2 may be the D gene (5 bases each). The length of the CDR3 is 14 residues. The V gene's germline CDR1 is MNHEY and CDR2 SMNVEV (reference sequence). The germline V and J ends were trimmed by 5 bases and 3 bases, with 11 bases remaining between them. In DNA, the CDR3 is TGTGCCAGCAGTATCCGGGGCCTCTACAATGAGCAGTTCTTC. It yields the protein CASSIRGLYNEQFF.

This rearrangement joins TRBV30 to TRBJ2-5; D not certain. V lost 2 bases and J 4 bases, leaving 20 bases between the germline ends. Germline V gene data show CDR1 as GTSNPN and CDR2 as SVGIG (reference sequence). The CDR3 contains 16 residues. As DNA, the CDR3 is TGTGCCTGGAGTAACAGAACCCCGGATAGCCGAGAGACCCAGTACTTC. Encoded protein: CAWSNRTPDSRETQYF. The whole variable domain, filled in from reference TRBV30 and TRBJ2-5, reads SQTIHQWPATLVQPVGSPLSLECTVEGTSNPNLYWYRQAAGRGLQLLFYSVGIGQISSEVPQNLSASRPQDRQFILSSKKLLLSDSGFYLCAWSNRTPDSRETQYFGPGTRLLVL.